These 27 T cell receptor beta chains were all obtained from the same sample, sequenced in a study of blood T cell repertoires in COVID-19. Assay used: immunoSEQ multiplex PCR; TCRdb lists only in-frame clones, some missing. The table includes 200,000 to 300,000 clones, about 88% detected once. Specimen: peripheral blood. The receptors were gathered from a woman in her sixties with COVID-19, enrolled during active disease.

The chain combines TRBV13 with TRBJ2-5, with D perhaps matching TRBD2 (6 bases). This CDR3 region has 14 residues. With 2 bases removed from V and 5 bases from J, the gap between germline ends came to 12 bases. Germline V gene lookup returns CDR1 PRHDT and CDR2 FYEKMQ (reference sequence). The CDR3 loop is CASSLYGEAETQYF. The CDR3 DNA sequence: TGTGCCAGCAGCTTATACGGGGAGGCCGAGACCCAGTACTTC.

The chain recombines TRBV19 with TRBJ1-2, with 7 nucleotides matching TRBD1. Germline V gives CDR1 LNHDA, CDR2 SQIVND (reference sequence). This CDR3 region has 14 residues. Germline trimming cut 6 bases from V and 7 bases from J; bases unmatched to any gene: 11. The CDR3, as DNA: TGTGCCAGTAGCAATTCGGCGACAGGGCTTGGCTACACCTTC. The encoded protein is CASSNSATGLGYTF. The whole variable domain, filled in from reference TRBV19 and TRBJ1-2, reads DGGITQSPKYLFRKEGQNVTLSCEQNLNHDAMYWYRQDPGQGLRLIYYSQIVNDFQKGDIAEGYSVSREKKESFPLTVTSAQKNPTAFYLCASSNSATGLGYTFGSGTRLTVV.

This chain uses TRBV2 with TRBJ1-5, with 7 bases matching TRBD1. Germline V gene lookup returns CDR1 SNHLY and CDR2 FYNNEI. Losses at the gene ends were 7 bases for V and 2 bases for J; bases not matched to a gene: 5. The CDR3 runs 14 residues. DNA of the CDR3: TGTGCCAGCACAGACAGGGAAGGCAATCAGCCCCAGCATTTT. Translation gives CASTDREGNQPQHF.

The rearrangement joins TRBV20-1 to TRBJ1-4; D is ambiguous. The ends were cut back, 3 bases at V and 1 base at J, with 9 bases in the middle. This CDR3 has 14 amino acids. The germline gives CDR1 DFQATT, CDR2 SNEGSKA (reference sequence). The CDR3 DNA sequence: TGCAGTGCTAGTAGAGGTGGAACTAATGAAAAACTGTTTTTT. Translating it yields CSASRGGTNEKLFF.

The rearrangement uses TRBV7-9 and TRBJ1-1; TRBD1 matches 8 bases. CDR3 length equals 16 residues. The V and J ends lost 5 bases and 4 bases, in that order; junction bases with no gene match: 12. Germline V gives CDR1 SEHNR, CDR2 FQNEAQ (reference sequence). Here the CDR3 reads CASSPRAGGLGTEAFF. The CDR3 nucleotides are TGTGCCAGCAGCCCGCGGGCAGGGGGCCTGGGCACTGAAGCTTTCTTT.

The V gene is TRBV2, the J gene TRBJ1-5; D is ambiguous. V was trimmed by 3 bases and J by 3 bases, leaving 12 bases between them. CDR1 is SNHLY and CDR2 is FYNNEI in the germline V gene. The CDR3 runs to 15 residues. The CDR3 region is CASSDELKINQPQHF. CDR3 nucleotide sequence: TGTGCCAGCAGTGATGAGCTAAAAATCAATCAGCCCCAGCATTTT.

In the case of this clone: Compared with germline, one end of the junction differs, possibly owing to a read error. The V call is TRBV18, the J call TRBJ1-3; D is unresolved. The CDR3 has 15 amino acids. Germline values: CDR1 KGHSH, CDR2 LQKENI. The CDR3 protein is CASSPQSGSANTIYF. The CDR3 DNA sequence: TGTGCCAGCTCACCACAGTCAGGTTCTGCAAACACCATATATTTT.

This chain uses TRBV7-2 with TRBJ1-1; D possibly corresponds to TRBD1 (6 bases). Germline CDR1 is SGHTA and CDR2 is FQGNSA. The V end was cut by 6 bases, the J end by 4 bases, with 12 bases between. This CDR3 has 13 residues. DNA for the CDR3: TGTGCCAGCAGGCTACAGGGTGGCACTGAAGCTTTCTTT. Amino acids: CASRLQGGTEAFF.

The chain joins TRBV19 to TRBJ1-1; tentative D call: TRBD1 (5 bases). CDR1 LNHDA and CDR2 SQIVND come from the germline V gene (reference sequence). The CDR3 covers 16 residues. Trimming left V 3 bases short and J 0 bases short, with 14 bases between. The CDR3 coding sequence is TGTGCCAGTAGTATTAGGAGGGGCGGGATGAACACTGAAGCTTTCTTT. Its protein is CASSIRRGGMNTEAFF.

This chain uses TRBV20-1 with TRBJ2-6; 11 nucleotides align to TRBD2. Germline values: CDR1 DFQATT, CDR2 SNEGSKA (reference sequence). Losses at the gene ends were 3 bases for V and 4 bases for J; bases not matched to a gene: 5. The CDR3 length is 16 residues. CDR3 nucleotides: TGCAGTGCTAGTATAGCGGGAGGGTTAGGGGCCAACGTCCTGACTTTC. Encoded protein: CSASIAGGLGANVLTF.

The chain is built from TRBV7-3 and TRBJ2-1, with 7 bases matching TRBD1. The V gene end was trimmed by 4 bases and the J gene end by 0 bases; junction bases not matched to a gene: 3. CDR3 length equals 15 residues. Germline V gene sequence: CDR1 SGHTA, CDR2 FQGTGA. CDR3 DNA sequence: TGTGCCAGCAGCTCCCGGACAGGCTCCTACAATGAGCAGTTCTTC. Protein product: CASSSRTGSYNEQFF.

Remarks on this clone: In the same sample, other DNA sequences code for this CDR3. In DNA form, the CDR3 reads TGTGCCAGCAGTGACACCGACAGGGGCACTGAAGCTTTCTTT. Translation: CASSDTDRGTEAFF. The chain couples TRBV6-4 to TRBJ1-1, with TRBD1 identical over 8 bases. The V gene's germline CDR1 is MRHNA and CDR2 SNTAGT. This CDR3 comprises 14 residues. Losses at the gene ends were 2 bases for V and 4 bases for J; bases not matched to a gene: 3.

The chain recombines TRBV7-3 with TRBJ2-1, with 8 bases identical to TRBD2. Looked up from germline, CDR1 is SGHTA and CDR2 is FQGTGA. V shed 5 bases and J 7 bases; nucleotides not matched to a gene: 13. The CDR3 runs 16 residues. The CDR3 region has the DNA TGTGCCAGCAGCGGCGACCCAGCGGGAGTCTGGAATGAGCAGTTCTTC. Translating it yields CASSGDPAGVWNEQFF.

This sequence joins TRBV6-2 or TRBV6-3 and TRBJ2-1, with 11 positions matching TRBD1. The J segment lost 0 bases and the V segment lost 2 bases, leaving 0 bases of the junction unmatched. This CDR3 contains 16 residues. Germline CDR1 and CDR2: MNHEY and SVGEGT. This CDR3 is CASSYGTGGSYNEQFF. In DNA, the CDR3 is TGTGCCAGCAGTTACGGGACAGGGGGCTCCTACAATGAGCAGTTCTTC.

The J gene is TRBJ2-5, the V gene TRBV19; 9 nucleotides agree with TRBD1. Trimming took 6 bases from V and 5 from J; bases not matched to a gene: 7. CDR1 and CDR2 from the germline V gene are LNHDA and SQIVND (reference sequence). CDR3 length equals 14 residues. The CDR3 sequence: CASRSTGGIETQYF. Here the CDR3 DNA reads TGTGCCAGTAGATCGACAGGGGGTATTGAGACCCAGTACTTC. Full variable domain (missing parts from reference TRBV19 and TRBJ2-5): DGGITQSPKYLFRKEGQNVTLSCEQNLNHDAMYWYRQDPGQGLRLIYYSQIVNDFQKGDIAEGYSVSREKKESFPLTVTSAQKNPTAFYLCASRSTGGIETQYFGPGTRLLVL.

CDR3 DNA: TGTGCCAGCAGCCATGGACTCAGACAAGAGACCCAGTACTTC. It is translated as CASSHGLRQETQYF. The chain joins TRBV3-1 (or the pseudogene TRBV3-2) to TRBJ2-5, with D perhaps TRBD2 (5 bases). Germline loops: CDR1 LGHDT, CDR2 YNNKEL (reference sequence). V was clipped by 3 bases and J by 2 bases, with 10 bases between them. This CDR3 region has 14 residues.

As DNA, the CDR3 is TGCGCCAGCAGCCACGGACGGGAAGTTGGTAACACTGAAGCTTTCTTT. Translated, it gives CASSHGREVGNTEAFF. This chain links TRBV4-1 with TRBJ1-1; D call uncertain. Trimming left V 3 bases short and J 2 bases short, with 16 bases between. The length of the CDR3 is 16 residues. Germline assignment: CDR1 MGHRA and CDR2 YSYEKL.

V usage is TRBV6-2 or TRBV6-3 and J usage is TRBJ1-1, with no clear D. Trimming cost V 5 bases and J 4 bases, with 14 bases left between them. This CDR3 comprises 14 residues. Looked up from germline, CDR1 is MNHEY and CDR2 is SVGEGT. The CDR3 DNA reads as TGTGCCAGCAGTCCCCAAGTCCTAACCACTGAAGCTTTCTTT. This sequence encodes CASSPQVLTTEAFF.

V usage is TRBV9 and J usage is TRBJ2-1, with TRBD2 matching over 7 bases. The CDR3 consists of 15 residues. With V trimmed by 3 bases and J by 7 bases, 10 bases remained unmatched. Germline V gene sequence: CDR1 SGDLS, CDR2 YYNGEE. In DNA form, the CDR3 reads TGTGCCAGCAGCGCGCACCCCGTGGGGGGGAATGAGCAGTTCTTC. This codes for CASSAHPVGGNEQFF.

This clone turned up a few times. This sequence joins TRBV4-1 and TRBJ2-1, with TRBD2 as a possible D gene (6 bases). The germline CDR1 and CDR2 sequences are MGHRA and YSYEKL. Trimming removed 0 bases from V and 9 bases from J, with 18 bases in between. There are 16 residues in the CDR3. The CDR3 loop is CASSQDISGLGGEQFF. The CDR3 nucleotides are TGCGCCAGCAGCCAAGATATCAGCGGCCTCGGGGGTGAGCAGTTCTTC.

The chain couples TRBV4-3 to TRBJ2-7, with 7 bases that match TRBD2. Germline CDR1 is LGHNA and CDR2 is YSLEER. The CDR3 covers 15 residues. V was pared by 2 bases and J by 4 bases, with 8 bases of the junction left unmatched. The CDR3 nucleotides are TGCGCCAGCAGCCAAAGCCCGGGAGGACGGTACGAGCAGTACTTC. The encoded protein is CASSQSPGGRYEQYF.

In its sample, this clone was seen once. This chain uses TRBV7-3 with TRBJ1-1; possibly TRBD1 for D (5 bases). Germline CDR1 SGHTA, CDR2 FQGTGA. The V end was cut by 5 bases, the J end by 3 bases, with 25 bases between. This CDR3 spans 18 amino acids. CDR3 loop: CASSKWVVTAGRDTEAFF. The CDR3 DNA is TGTGCCAGCAGCAAATGGGTTGTGACAGCCGGTCGAGACACTGAAGCTTTCTTT.

The chain couples TRBV9 to TRBJ2-1; TRBD1 aligns across 10 bases. The V gene's germline CDR1 is SGDLS and CDR2 YYNGEE. The CDR3 runs to 15 residues. V trimming: 4 bases; J trimming: 3 bases; junction bases outside the gene matches: 4. DNA of the CDR3: TGTGCCAGCAGCTTTCGGACAGGGGGCTACAATGAGCAGTTCTTC. Its protein product is CASSFRTGGYNEQFF.

The chain links TRBV28 to TRBJ2-7, with D possibly being TRBD1 (6 bases). V gave up 7 bases and J gave up 4 bases, with 14 bases separating them. This CDR3 is 13 amino acids long. Germline values: CDR1 MDHEN, CDR2 SYDVKM. CDR3 in DNA: TGTGCCAGCATATCCCGGGACACTTACGAGCAGTACTTC. This sequence encodes CASISRDTYEQYF.

The chain recombines TRBV2 with TRBJ2-1; tentatively, D is TRBD2 (5 bases). V was shortened by 4 bases and J by 4 bases, with 14 bases between the two germline ends. The germline gives CDR1 SNHLY, CDR2 FYNNEI. CDR3 length equals 15 residues. CDR3 DNA: TGTGCCAGCAGTGTTGCTGGCGGGCCTTACAATGAGCAGTTCTTC. Encoded protein: CASSVAGGPYNEQFF.

The table lists this clone with a count of one. The chain is built from TRBV3-1 (or the pseudogene TRBV3-2) and TRBJ2-2; TRBD2 agrees at 7 bases. CDR1 is LGHDT and CDR2 is YNNKEL in the germline V gene (reference sequence). After removal of 1 base from V and 7 bases from J, the junction contained 6 bases not matched to a gene. The CDR3 covers 15 residues. The CDR3 nucleotides read TGTGCCAGCAGCCAAGGCGGGAGTAGATTCGGGGAGCTGTTTTTT. Translating gives CASSQGGSRFGELFF.

The V gene is TRBV19, the J gene TRBJ1-2; TRBD1 aligns across 8 bases. The CDR3 has 13 residues. Germline loops: CDR1 LNHDA, CDR2 SQIVND (reference sequence). V trimming: 7 bases; J trimming: 3 bases; junction bases outside the gene matches: 4. The CDR3 protein is CASIGQGDYGYTF. CDR3 coding DNA: TGTGCCAGTATCGGACAGGGAGACTATGGCTACACCTTC.